This entry lists 24 T cell receptor beta chains sequenced from one sample in a study of neurological immune-mediated disorders. One entry per CDR3 protein, called by TCRdb with MiXCR from the 5' RACE reads. Seen here are about 50,000 distinct CDR3 sequences, roughly 2% observed once, and the top ten hold more than 2%. The sequenced material came from PBMCs. These receptors came from a woman aged 40-49 years with multiple sclerosis.

This clonotype was seen repeatedly, ten times or more. The chain links TRBV20-1 to TRBJ1-3, with D unclear. The CDR3 length is 11 residues. In germline, CDR1 is DFQATT, CDR2 SNEGSKA (reference sequence). Trimming removed 3 bases at V and 4 bases at J, with 4 bases between. CDR3 amino acids: CSARRGNTIYF. CDR3 nucleotide sequence: TGCAGTGCTAGGCGAGGAAACACCATATATTTT.

This clonotype was seen repeatedly, ten times or more. The DNA of the CDR3 is TGTGCCAGCAGCCGGGGAGCGGGGGGCCGAACAGATACGCAGTATTTT. This encodes CASSRGAGGRTDTQYF. The chain joins TRBV3-1 to TRBJ2-3, with 9 positions matching TRBD2. Losses at the gene ends were 4 bases for V and 3 bases for J; bases not matched to a gene: 8. Germline CDR1 LGHDT, CDR2 YNNKEL (reference sequence). The CDR3 is 16 amino acids.

This clonotype was observed at least ten times. The chain uses TRBV5-1 and TRBJ2-3; 15 nucleotides agree with TRBD2. This CDR3 has 17 amino acids. The junction had 4 bases not matched to a gene; V was cut back by 2 bases and J by 3 bases. Germline-derived CDR1 and CDR2 are SGHRS and YFSETQ. The chain's CDR3 is CASSFGLAGGLTDTQYF. As DNA, the CDR3 is TGCGCCAGCAGCTTCGGACTAGCGGGGGGGCTGACAGATACGCAGTATTTT.

This clonotype was counted ten times or more. The rearrangement links TRBV20-1 to TRBJ2-7; 7 bases fit TRBD2. Trimming removed 0 bases from V and 6 bases from J; junction bases left unmatched: 14. Per the germline V gene, CDR1 is DFQATT and CDR2 is SNEGSKA (reference sequence). The CDR3 covers 16 residues. The CDR3 nucleotides are TGCAGTGCTAGAGATATTAGGCGGGGCGGGGGAAGCGAGCAGTACTTC. Translating it yields CSARDIRRGGGSEQYF.

This clonotype has ten or more counts. The J gene is TRBJ2-2, the V gene TRBV24-1, with 11 bases that match TRBD2. The CDR3 runs 16 residues. V shed 4 bases and J 0 bases; nucleotides not matched to a gene: 0. The V gene's germline CDR1 is KGHDR and CDR2 SFDVKD. The CDR3: CATSETSGANTGELFF. CDR3 bases: TGTGCCACCAGTGAGACTAGCGGGGCGAACACCGGGGAGCTGTTTTTT.

This clonotype appeared many times. The J gene is TRBJ2-7, the V gene TRBV6-5; D is undetermined. V was clipped by 5 bases and J by 0 bases, with 11 bases between them. Germline V gene data show CDR1 as MNHEY and CDR2 as SVGAGI. CDR3 length: 14 residues. The CDR3 DNA is TGTGCCAGCAGTACTGGGATGAGCTCCTACGAGCAGTACTTC. Its protein is CASSTGMSSYEQYF.

There are many counts of this clonotype. This chain connects TRBV6-2 or TRBV6-3 to TRBJ2-6; 10 nucleotides match TRBD2. CDR1 is MNHEY, CDR2 SVGEGT, per germline. The CDR3 sequence is 18 residues long. Trimming took 7 bases from V and 0 from J; bases not matched to a gene: 9. Written as DNA, the CDR3 is TGTGCCAGCAAAAATCGGACTAGCGGATACTCTGGGGCCAACGTCCTGACTTTC. It specifies CASKNRTSGYSGANVLTF.

This clonotype occurred many times. The chain is built from TRBV28 and TRBJ2-7; maybe TRBD1 (6 bases). V was trimmed by 3 bases and J by 4 bases, leaving 7 bases between them. The CDR3 is made up of 12 amino acids. Looked up from germline, CDR1 is MDHEN and CDR2 is SYDVKM. The CDR3 is CASSLDRYEQYF. The CDR3 DNA reads TGTGCCAGCAGTTTGGACAGATACGAGCAGTACTTC.

There are many counts of this clonotype. The V gene is TRBV20-1, the J gene TRBJ2-1; 8 nucleotides line up with TRBD2. Germline V CDR1 and CDR2: DFQATT, SNEGSKA (reference sequence). This CDR3 region has 14 residues. Trimming cost V 5 bases and J 0 bases; bases outside gene matches: 3. This chain's CDR3 is CSAPGGRSYNEQFF. The CDR3, as DNA: TGCAGTGCTCCGGGGGGGCGCTCCTACAATGAGCAGTTCTTC.

This clonotype was detected ten times or more. V and J are TRBV2 and TRBJ2-7; D is ambiguous. Trimming removed 6 bases at V and 5 bases at J, with 11 bases between. The CDR3 runs 12 residues. Germline CDR1 SNHLY, CDR2 FYNNEI. The CDR3 DNA is TGTGCCAGCAGGGTGACACGGGACGAGCAGTACTTC. This sequence encodes CASRVTRDEQYF.

This clonotype occurred many times. The rearrangement links TRBV20-1 to TRBJ2-1; tentatively, D is TRBD1 (6 bases). The CDR3 consists of 15 residues. V lost 0 bases, J lost 6 bases, and 15 bases lay in between. Germline values: CDR1 DFQATT, CDR2 SNEGSKA (reference sequence). The CDR3 DNA is TGCAGTGCTAGAGATGCGCAGGGGTACAGCAATGAGCAGTTCTTC. Its protein product is CSARDAQGYSNEQFF.

This clonotype was seen many times. The chain carries TRBV20-1 and TRBJ1-1, with TRBD1 identical over 10 bases. Germline CDR1 and CDR2: DFQATT and SNEGSKA (reference sequence). With V trimmed by 5 bases and J by 1 base, 7 bases remained unmatched. The CDR3 totals 15 residues. In DNA form, the CDR3 reads TGCAGTGCTCCGGGAAGACAGGGGGCGAACACTGAAGCTTTCTTT. Its protein product is CSAPGRQGANTEAFF.

This clonotype was seen ten or more times. The CDR3 DNA reads TGTGCCAGCAGCTTAACCGGGAGCGAGCAGTACTTC. Translating it yields CASSLTGSEQYF. The chain carries TRBV7-9 and TRBJ2-7; D is perhaps TRBD2 (6 bases). V lost 2 bases, J lost 6 bases, and 8 bases lay in between. There are 12 residues in the CDR3. In germline, CDR1 is SEHNR, CDR2 FQNEAQ (reference sequence).

The chain uses TRBV10-2 and TRBJ2-1, with D uncertain. Germline V gene lookup returns CDR1 WSHSY and CDR2 SAAADI. The V and J ends lost 0 bases and 6 bases respectively, with 12 bases between them. This CDR3 spans 15 amino acids. Here the CDR3 reads CASSESASVGNEQFF. As DNA, the CDR3 is TGCGCCAGCAGTGAGTCGGCTAGTGTAGGCAATGAGCAGTTCTTC.

The V gene is TRBV11-2, the J gene TRBJ2-1; D is ambiguous. The CDR3 is 14 amino acids. Trimming pared 0 bases from V and 7 bases from J, leaving 10 bases between. Germline assignment: CDR1 SGHAT and CDR2 FQNNGV. DNA of the CDR3: TGTGCCAGCAGCTTAGACCGCCAGTCGAATGAGCAGTTCTTC. This translates into CASSLDRQSNEQFF.

This clonotype was seen many times. This chain links TRBV18 with TRBJ2-7; D gene unclear. This CDR3 spans 13 amino acids. Trimming pared 3 bases from V and 7 bases from J, leaving 13 bases between. In germline, CDR1 is KGHSH, CDR2 LQKENI. The CDR3 DNA reads as TGTGCCAGCTCACCCACCAGTTCTGGGGAGCAGTACTTC. It specifies CASSPTSSGEQYF.

This clonotype occurred many times. This chain joins TRBV20-1 and TRBJ1-1; D is possibly TRBD1 (6 bases). Germline CDR1 reads DFQATT; CDR2 reads SNEGSKA (reference sequence). Trimming stripped 6 bases from V and 1 base from J, with 9 bases between. This CDR3 region has 12 residues. The CDR3 DNA reads TGCAGTGCGCAACAGGGGAACACTGAAGCTTTCTTT. Its protein product is CSAQQGNTEAFF.

This clonotype came up many times. This CDR3 reads CASQNSGGFYEQYF. As DNA, the CDR3 is TGCGCCAGTCAGAATAGCGGGGGGTTCTACGAGCAGTACTTC. This chain links TRBV5-1 with TRBJ2-7; 10 positions match TRBD2. This CDR3 spans 14 amino acids. From germline, CDR1 is SGHRS and CDR2 YFSETQ. Trimming cost V 8 bases and J 3 bases; bases outside gene matches: 8.

A few counts support this clonotype. The rearrangement uses TRBV29-1 and TRBJ2-7; tentatively, D is TRBD1 (6 bases). CDR1 is SQVTM and CDR2 is ANQGSEA in the germline V gene. V lost 5 bases and J lost 8, with 16 bases in between. The CDR3 is 12 residues long. The CDR3 bases are TGCAGCGTTACAGGGAATCCTACGAAGCAGTACTTC. Protein: CSVTGNPTKQYF.

This clonotype was counted ten times or more. V is TRBV5-1 and J is TRBJ1-5; D remains unclear. Germline V gives CDR1 SGHRS, CDR2 YFSETQ. The CDR3 totals 15 residues. The V and J ends lost 0 bases and 2 bases respectively, with 9 bases between them. The CDR3 sequence: CASSLEHFGNQPQHF. The CDR3 DNA sequence: TGCGCCAGCAGCTTGGAACACTTTGGCAATCAGCCCCAGCATTTT.

This clonotype has at least ten counts. The gene calls are TRBV20-1 and TRBJ2-3, with 8 bases fitting TRBD1. V gave up 2 bases and J gave up 5 bases; unmatched junction bases: 6. CDR1 is DFQATT and CDR2 is SNEGSKA in the germline V gene (reference sequence). This CDR3 has 14 residues. The CDR3 DNA reads as TGCAGTGCTAGACCCAGGGGGCGCCTAGATACGCAGTATTTT. This encodes CSARPRGRLDTQYF.

Ten or more counts support this clonotype. The chain joins TRBV20-1 to TRBJ1-1; tentatively, D is TRBD1 (6 bases). Germline V gene data show CDR1 as DFQATT and CDR2 as SNEGSKA (reference sequence). The CDR3 consists of 16 residues. V lost 0 bases and J lost 1, with 15 bases in between. CDR3 nucleotide sequence: TGCAGTGCTAGAGATTTAAGGGGGAAGAAGAACACTGAAGCTTTCTTT. Its protein is CSARDLRGKKNTEAFF.

Ten or more counts support this clonotype. CDR3 in DNA: TGCGCCAGCAGCTTGGAAGTAAGGAACACTGAAGCTTTCTTT. Amino acid sequence: CASSLEVRNTEAFF. The chain uses TRBV5-1 and TRBJ1-1; D remains unclear. CDR3 length: 14 residues. V gave up 0 bases and J gave up 1 base, with 7 bases separating them. CDR1 and CDR2 (germline): SGHRS, YFSETQ.

In its sample, this clonotype was seen many times. This rearrangement joins TRBV4-1 to TRBJ2-7; TRBD1 aligns across 8 bases. This CDR3 is 15 amino acids long. CDR1 is MGHRA and CDR2 is YSYEKL in the germline V gene. Germline trimming cut 2 bases from V and 4 bases from J; bases unmatched to any gene: 7. CDR3 sequence reads: CASSQPTGAMYEQYF. CDR3 nucleotide sequence: TGCGCCAGCAGCCAACCGACAGGGGCGATGTACGAGCAGTACTTC.